The following is a TCR beta chain sequence with its context. The sample originates from a study of control samples from healthy donors and cancer patients. Repertoires were generated with immunoSEQ multiplex PCR, while TCRdb's copy carries only in-frame clones and drops some. The profile shows about 120,000 clones, about 92% of them singletons. Deletions cut 0 bases from V and 1 base from J, with 11 bases between. CDR3 length: 16 residues. The germline V gene encodes CDR1 SGHDN and CDR2 FVKESK. The clonotype comes from an elderly man with head and neck cancer. Material for sequencing was PBMCs. The chain is built from TRBV14 and TRBJ2-3, with D perhaps TRBD2 (6 bases). The CDR3 region is CASSQEEAGGTDTQYF. CDR3 sequence (DNA): TGTGCCAGCAGCCAAGAGGAAGCGGGCGGCACAGATACGCAGTATTTT.